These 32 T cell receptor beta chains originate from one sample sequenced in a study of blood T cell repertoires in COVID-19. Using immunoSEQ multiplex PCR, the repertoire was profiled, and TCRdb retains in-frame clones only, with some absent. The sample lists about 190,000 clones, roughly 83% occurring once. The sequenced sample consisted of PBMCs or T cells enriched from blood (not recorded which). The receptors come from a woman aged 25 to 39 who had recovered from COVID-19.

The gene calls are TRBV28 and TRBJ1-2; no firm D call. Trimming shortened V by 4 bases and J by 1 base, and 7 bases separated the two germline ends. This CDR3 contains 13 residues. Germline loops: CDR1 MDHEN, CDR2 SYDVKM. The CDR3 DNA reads TGTGCCAGCAGTTCAGGATATAACTATGGCTACACCTTC. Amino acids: CASSSGYNYGYTF.

CDR3 loop: CASSVGAETQYF. In DNA form, the CDR3 reads TGTGCCAGCAGTGTAGGGGCAGAGACCCAGTACTTC. The chain joins TRBV2 to TRBJ2-5, with TRBD1 as a possible D gene (5 bases). CDR1 and CDR2 (germline): SNHLY, FYNNEI. The CDR3 runs 12 residues. Trimming removed 4 bases at V and 4 bases at J, with 7 bases between.

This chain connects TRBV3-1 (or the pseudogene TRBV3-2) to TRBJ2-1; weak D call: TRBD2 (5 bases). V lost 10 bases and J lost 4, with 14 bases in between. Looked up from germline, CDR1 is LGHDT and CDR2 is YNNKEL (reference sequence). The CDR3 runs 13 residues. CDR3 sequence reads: CATTRSGYNEQFF. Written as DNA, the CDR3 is TGTGCCACTACCCGGAGCGGTTACAATGAGCAGTTCTTC.

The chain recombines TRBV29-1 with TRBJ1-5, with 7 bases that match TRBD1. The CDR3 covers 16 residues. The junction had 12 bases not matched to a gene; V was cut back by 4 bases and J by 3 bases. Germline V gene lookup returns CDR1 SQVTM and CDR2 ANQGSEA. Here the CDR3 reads CSVAETQGIINQPQHF. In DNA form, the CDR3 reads TGCAGCGTTGCCGAAACACAGGGGATTATCAATCAGCCCCAGCATTTT. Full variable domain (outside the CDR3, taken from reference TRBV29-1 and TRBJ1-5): SAVISQKPSRDICQRGTSLTIQCQVDSQVTMMFWYRQQPGQSLTLIATANQGSEATYESGFVIDKFPISRPNLTFSTLTVSNMSPEDSSIYLCSVAETQGIINQPQHFGDGTRLSIL.

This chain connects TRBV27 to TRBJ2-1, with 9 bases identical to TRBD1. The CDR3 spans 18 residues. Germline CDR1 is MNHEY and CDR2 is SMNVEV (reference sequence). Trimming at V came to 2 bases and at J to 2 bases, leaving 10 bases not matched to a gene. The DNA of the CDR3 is TGTGCCAGCAGTTTACAACAGGGGGCTGGATTTGCCTACAATGAGCAGTTCTTC. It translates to CASSLQQGAGFAYNEQFF.

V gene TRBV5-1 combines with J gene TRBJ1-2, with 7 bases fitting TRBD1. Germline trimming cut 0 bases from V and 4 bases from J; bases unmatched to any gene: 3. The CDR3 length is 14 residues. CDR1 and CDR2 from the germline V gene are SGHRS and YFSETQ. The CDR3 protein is CASSLAGQAYGYTF. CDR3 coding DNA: TGCGCCAGCAGCTTGGCAGGACAGGCCTATGGCTACACCTTC. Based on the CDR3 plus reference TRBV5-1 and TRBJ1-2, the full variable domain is KAGVTQTPRYLIKTRGQQVTLSCSPISGHRSVSWYQQTPGQGLQFLFEYFSETQRNKGNFPGRFSGRQFSNSRSEMNVSTLELGDSALYLCASSLAGQAYGYTFGSGTRLTVV.

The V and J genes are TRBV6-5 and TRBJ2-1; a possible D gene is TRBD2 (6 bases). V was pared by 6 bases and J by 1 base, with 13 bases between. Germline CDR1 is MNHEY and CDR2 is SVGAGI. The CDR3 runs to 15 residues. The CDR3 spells CASRGRSGSYNEQFF. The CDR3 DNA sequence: TGTGCCAGCAGGGGCCGAAGCGGGTCCTACAATGAGCAGTTCTTC.

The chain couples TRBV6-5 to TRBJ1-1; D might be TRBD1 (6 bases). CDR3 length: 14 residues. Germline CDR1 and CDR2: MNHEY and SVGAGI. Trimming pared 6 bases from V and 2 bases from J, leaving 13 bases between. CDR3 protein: CASSSTGINTEAFF. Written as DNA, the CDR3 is TGTGCCAGCAGCTCGACAGGTATAAACACTGAAGCTTTCTTT.

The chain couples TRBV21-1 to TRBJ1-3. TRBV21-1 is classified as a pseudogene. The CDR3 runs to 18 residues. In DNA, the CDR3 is TGTGCCAGCAGCAAAGGGCCGGGGATTTCTGGGGCTGGAAACACCATATATTTT. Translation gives CASSKGPGISGAGNTIYF.

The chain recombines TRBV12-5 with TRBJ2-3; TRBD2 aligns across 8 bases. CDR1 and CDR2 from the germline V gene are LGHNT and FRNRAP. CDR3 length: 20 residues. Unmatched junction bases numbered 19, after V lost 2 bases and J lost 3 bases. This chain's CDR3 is CASGLYHRLFSGEGTDTQYF. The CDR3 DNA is TGTGCTAGTGGTTTGTACCACCGTCTCTTTAGCGGGGAAGGGACAGATACGCAGTATTTT. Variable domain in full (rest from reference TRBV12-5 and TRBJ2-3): DARVTQTPRHKVTEMGQEVTMRCQPILGHNTVFWYRQTMMQGLELLAYFRNRAPLDDSGMPKDRFSAEMPDATLATLKIQPSEPRDSAVYFCASGLYHRLFSGEGTDTQYFGPGTRLTVL.

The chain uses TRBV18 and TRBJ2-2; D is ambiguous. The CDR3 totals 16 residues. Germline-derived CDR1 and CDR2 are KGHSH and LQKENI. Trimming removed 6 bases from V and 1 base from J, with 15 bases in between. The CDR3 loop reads CASSPRLIGNTGELFF. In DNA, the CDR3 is TGTGCCAGCTCTCCCCGACTTATTGGGAACACCGGGGAGCTGTTTTTT.

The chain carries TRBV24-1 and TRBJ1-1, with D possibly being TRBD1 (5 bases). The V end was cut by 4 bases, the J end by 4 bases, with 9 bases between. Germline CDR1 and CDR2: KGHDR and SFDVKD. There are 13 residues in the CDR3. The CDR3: CATSEGPGTEAFF. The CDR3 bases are TGTGCCACCAGTGAGGGGCCGGGCACTGAAGCTTTCTTT.

CDR3 nucleotide sequence: TGTGCCAGCAGTTTAGGCCCAGGGGGTGGGGAAAAACTGTTTTTT. As protein: CASSLGPGGGEKLFF. The chain links TRBV28 to TRBJ1-4; 7 bases are a match to TRBD1. This CDR3 has 15 amino acids. V lost 2 bases, J lost 8 bases, and 8 bases stayed unmatched. Germline values: CDR1 MDHEN, CDR2 SYDVKM.

The chain's CDR3 is CTSSQDLAGDCLKRQETQYF. The CDR3 DNA reads TGCACCAGCAGCCAAGATCTGGCCGGGGACTGCTTAAAACGCCAAGAGACCCAGTACTTC. J is TRBJ2-5 and V is TRBV1; the DNA was not compared with TRBD2, the D call given in the table. TRBV1 is a listed pseudogene. The CDR3 extends over 20 amino acids.

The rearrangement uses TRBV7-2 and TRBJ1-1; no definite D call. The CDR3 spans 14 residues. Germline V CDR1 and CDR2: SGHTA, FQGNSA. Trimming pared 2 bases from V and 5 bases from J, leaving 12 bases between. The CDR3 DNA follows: TGTGCCAGCAGCTTAAAAACGGGGAGTACTGAAGCTTTCTTT. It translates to CASSLKTGSTEAFF.

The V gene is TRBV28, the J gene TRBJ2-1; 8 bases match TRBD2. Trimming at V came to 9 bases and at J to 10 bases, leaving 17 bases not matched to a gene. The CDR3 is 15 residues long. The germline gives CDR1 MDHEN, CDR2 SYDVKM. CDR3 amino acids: CASATRREVLSEQFF. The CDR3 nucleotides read TGTGCCAGTGCTACGCGGCGGGAGGTGCTGAGCGAGCAGTTCTTC.

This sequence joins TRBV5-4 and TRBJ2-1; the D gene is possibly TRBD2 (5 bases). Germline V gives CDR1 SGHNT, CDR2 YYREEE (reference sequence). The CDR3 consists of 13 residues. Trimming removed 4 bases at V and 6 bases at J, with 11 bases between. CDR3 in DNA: TGTGCCAGCAGCCTGCGGAGGCCCAATGAGCAGTTCTTC. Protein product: CASSLRRPNEQFF.

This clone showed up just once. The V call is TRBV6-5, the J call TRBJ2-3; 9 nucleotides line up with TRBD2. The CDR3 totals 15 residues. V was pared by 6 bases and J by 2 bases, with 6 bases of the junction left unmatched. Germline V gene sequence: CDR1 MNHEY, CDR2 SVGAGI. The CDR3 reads CASSLAGTLTDTQYF. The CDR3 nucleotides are TGTGCCAGCAGCCTAGCGGGGACTCTCACAGATACGCAGTATTTT.

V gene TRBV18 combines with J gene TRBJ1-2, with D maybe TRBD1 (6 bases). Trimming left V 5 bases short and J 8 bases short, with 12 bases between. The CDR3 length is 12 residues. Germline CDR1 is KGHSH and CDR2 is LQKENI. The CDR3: CASSSTGGGYTF. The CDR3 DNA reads TGTGCCAGCTCATCGACAGGCGGGGGCTACACCTTC. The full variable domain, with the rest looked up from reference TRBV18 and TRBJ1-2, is NAGVMQNPRHLVRRRGQEARLRCSPMKGHSHVYWYRQLPEEGLKFMVYLQKENIIDESGMPKERFSAEFPKEGPSILRIQQVVRGDSAAYFCASSSTGGGYTFGSGTRLTVV.

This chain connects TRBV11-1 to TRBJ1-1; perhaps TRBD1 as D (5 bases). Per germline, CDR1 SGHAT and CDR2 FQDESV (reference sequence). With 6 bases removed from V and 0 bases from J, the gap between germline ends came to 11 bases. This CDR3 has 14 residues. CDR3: CASSPGSVNTEAFF. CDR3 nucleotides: TGTGCCAGCAGTCCAGGGTCGGTGAACACTGAAGCTTTCTTT.

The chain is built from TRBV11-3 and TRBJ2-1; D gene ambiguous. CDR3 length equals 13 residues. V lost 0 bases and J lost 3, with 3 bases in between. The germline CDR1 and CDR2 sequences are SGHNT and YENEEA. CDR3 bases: TGTGCCAGCAGCTTAGACGGCTACAATGAGCAGTTCTTC. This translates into CASSLDGYNEQFF.

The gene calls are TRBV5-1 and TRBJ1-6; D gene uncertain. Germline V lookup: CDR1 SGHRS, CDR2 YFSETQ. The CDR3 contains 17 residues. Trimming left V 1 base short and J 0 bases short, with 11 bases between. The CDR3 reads CASSLRPGSSYNSPLHF. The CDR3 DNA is TGCGCCAGCAGCTTGCGCCCTGGGAGCTCCTATAATTCACCCCTCCACTTT.

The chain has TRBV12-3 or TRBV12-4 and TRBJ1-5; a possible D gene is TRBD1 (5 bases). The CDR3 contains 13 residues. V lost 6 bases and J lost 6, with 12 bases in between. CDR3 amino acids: CASRPRVGQPQHF. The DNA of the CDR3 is TGTGCCAGCAGACCCAGGGTAGGTCAGCCCCAGCATTTT.

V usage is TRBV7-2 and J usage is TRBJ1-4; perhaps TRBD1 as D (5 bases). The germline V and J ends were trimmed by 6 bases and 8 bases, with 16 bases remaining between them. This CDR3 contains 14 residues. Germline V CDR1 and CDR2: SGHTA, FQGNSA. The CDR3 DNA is TGTGCCAGCAGTCCAAGCAGGGATCGGGAAAAACTGTTTTTT. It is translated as CASSPSRDREKLFF.

CDR3 DNA: TGTGCCAGCAGCTTTAGCGGGAGGAGCACAGATACGCAGTATTTT. Amino acids: CASSFSGRSTDTQYF. This chain uses TRBV7-3 with TRBJ2-3, with 10 bases aligning to TRBD2. CDR1 SGHTA and CDR2 FQGTGA come from the germline V gene. The V gene end was trimmed by 3 bases and the J gene end by 0 bases; junction bases not matched to a gene: 0. The CDR3 sequence is 15 residues long.

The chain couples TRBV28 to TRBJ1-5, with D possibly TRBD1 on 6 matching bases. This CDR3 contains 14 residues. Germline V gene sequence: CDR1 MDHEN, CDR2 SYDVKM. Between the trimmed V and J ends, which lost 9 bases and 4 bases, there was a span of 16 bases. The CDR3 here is CASPLQGTNQPQHF. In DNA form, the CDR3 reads TGTGCCAGTCCTCTTCAGGGGACAAATCAGCCCCAGCATTTT.

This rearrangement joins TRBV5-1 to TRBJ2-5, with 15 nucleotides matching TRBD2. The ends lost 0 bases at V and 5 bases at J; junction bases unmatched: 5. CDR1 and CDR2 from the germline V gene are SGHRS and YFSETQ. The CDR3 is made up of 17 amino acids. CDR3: CASSLEGTSGGLETQYF. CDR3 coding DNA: TGCGCCAGCAGCTTGGAAGGGACTAGCGGGGGGCTCGAGACCCAGTACTTC.

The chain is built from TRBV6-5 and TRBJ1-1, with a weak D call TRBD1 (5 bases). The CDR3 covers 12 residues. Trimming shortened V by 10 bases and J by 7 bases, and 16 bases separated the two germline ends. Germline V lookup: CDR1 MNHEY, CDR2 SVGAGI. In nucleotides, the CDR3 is TGTGCCAAGCCCCCCAGGGCAATTGAAGCTTTCTTT. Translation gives CAKPPRAIEAFF.

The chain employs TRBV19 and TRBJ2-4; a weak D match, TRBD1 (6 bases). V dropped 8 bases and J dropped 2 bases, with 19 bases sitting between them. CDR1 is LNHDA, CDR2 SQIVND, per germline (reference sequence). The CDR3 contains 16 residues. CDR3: CASALDRVATKNIQYF. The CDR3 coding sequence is TGTGCCAGTGCTCTGGACAGAGTAGCGACCAAAAACATTCAGTACTTC. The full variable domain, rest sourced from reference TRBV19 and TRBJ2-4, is DGGITQSPKYLFRKEGQNVTLSCEQNLNHDAMYWYRQDPGQGLRLIYYSQIVNDFQKGDIAEGYSVSREKKESFPLTVTSAQKNPTAFYLCASALDRVATKNIQYFGAGTRLSVL.

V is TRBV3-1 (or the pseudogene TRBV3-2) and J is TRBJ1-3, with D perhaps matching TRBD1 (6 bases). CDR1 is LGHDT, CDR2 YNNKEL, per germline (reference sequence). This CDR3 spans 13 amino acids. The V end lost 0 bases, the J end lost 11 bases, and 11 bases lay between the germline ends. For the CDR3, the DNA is TGTGCCAGCAGCCAAGATACAGGGCTCCCCATATATTTT. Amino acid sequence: CASSQDTGLPIYF.

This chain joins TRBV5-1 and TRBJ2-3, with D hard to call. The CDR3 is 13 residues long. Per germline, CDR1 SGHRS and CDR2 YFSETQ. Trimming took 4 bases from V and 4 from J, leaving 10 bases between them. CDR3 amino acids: CASSPTTADTQYF. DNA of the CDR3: TGCGCCAGCAGCCCCACCACGGCAGATACGCAGTATTTT.

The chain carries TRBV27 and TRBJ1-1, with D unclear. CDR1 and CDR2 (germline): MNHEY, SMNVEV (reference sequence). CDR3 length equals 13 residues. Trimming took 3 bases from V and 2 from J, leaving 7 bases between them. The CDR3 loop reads CASSFLSNTEAFF. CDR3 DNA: TGTGCCAGCAGTTTTCTCAGTAACACTGAAGCTTTCTTT.